This T cell receptor beta chain was sequenced for a study of OX40 agonist ivuxolimab in advanced cancers. Produced via immunoSEQ multiplex PCR; TCRdb's table is partial and in-frame only. The table shows under 50,000 clones, with 82% occurring only once. This CDR3 contains 14 residues. Trimming removed 1 base at V and 6 bases at J, with 15 bases between. From germline, CDR1 is GTSNPN and CDR2 SVGIG (reference sequence). Blood was sampled at baseline, cycle 4 day 1, and cycle 7 day 1. This sequence originates from an adult with an advanced solid tumor such as melanoma, head and neck, liver or kidney cancer. This sequence joins TRBV30 and TRBJ1-1, with D unclear. The sequences come from CD4+ or CD8+ T cells sorted from blood, collected in a trial of the OX40 agonist ivuxolimab. CDR3 coding DNA: TGTGCCTGGAGTGGATACTATGGTACACCTGAAGCTTTCTTT. This codes for CAWSGYYGTPEAFF.